The T cell receptor beta chain described here comes from a study of siplizumab effects on memory and regulatory T cells. Whole-study results and caveats: Greater diversity than memory cells seemed evident in naive T cells, which also appeared to be major alloresponse contributors. The mapping of alloreactive clones to unstimulated subsets covered only a minor fraction of them.

On this clone: Its antigen is unidentified. At one of its ends the junction is not consistent with the germline gene, which may arise from a read error.

The assay looked at some 9.8 x 10^4 TCR templates in each sample. Assay used: immunoSEQ multiplex PCR; TCRdb lists only in-frame clones, some missing. This sample carries tens of thousands of clones, about 92% of them seen once, and the ten largest clones take around 40%. Germline lookup yields CDR1 SGHDT and CDR2 YYEEEE. This CDR3 region has 14 residues. This sequence originates from a human donor in good health. Sequenced: CD8+ T cells sorted from blood. This chain links TRBV5-6 with TRBJ2-7, with a possible D match to TRBD1 (5 bases). DNA of the CDR3: TGTGCCAGCAGGTTGGAAGGGGTCTCGTACGAGCAGTACTTC. Translating it yields CASRLEGVSYEQYF.